The sequence of this T cell receptor (beta chain) was determined in a study of blood T cell repertoires in COVID-19 (dated by TCRdb to the early 2020s). With respect to the entire study: Samples covering the acute and convalescent phases of COVID-19 were provided by collaborators in the United States, Italy and Spain. Deeply sampled blood TCRbeta repertoires from subjects exposed to, actively infected with, or recovered from COVID-19 were included in the dataset. The prospective study material was composed of cDNA or gDNA derived from T cells, B-cell-depleted T cells, or PBMCs. Where available, HLA class I and class II types were taken from metadata supplied by the sample provider and were not determined by assay-based typing. The sample metadata nearly always contained a de-identified subject ID, COVID-19 status, age in years and sex. Samples came from the ongoing ImmuneRACE study (first 160 participants) plus 1,254 subjects from 6 global collaborators. The repertoires were made available in a free public database intended to serve as a resource for research on the immune response to SARS-CoV-2. Broad study findings and their caveats: The amount of clinical and demographic metadata varied by source and participant and was provided uncurated.

TCRbeta CDR3 regions were amplified from genomic DNA by means of the immunoSEQ Assay, a bias-controlled multiplex PCR. Per the original workflow: The number of nucleated cells in each sample was estimated from the amplification of reference gene primers within the assay. Sequence reads were collapsed and filtered to measure the absolute abundance of every unique TCRbeta CDR3 rearrangement. For each sample, productive Simpson clonality was calculated as the square root of Simpson's diversity index over productive rearrangements. TCRdb mirrors the immuneACCESS table, restricted to in-frame sequences. Some clones are absent from its copies; in checked studies, under half trace to an unresolved V gene, and the reason for the others is unknown. Clone size and V and J calls were adopted from that table, with D and trimming inferred from the DNA. The table for this sample lists 200,000 to 300,000 clones; more than 85% of them were counted only once. The ten most abundant clones make up approximately 4.2% of the sample.

Its CDR3 holds 13 amino acids, cysteine through phenylalanine. CDR3 DNA only is kept here, 39 bases in frame from base 1. The V and J ends are trimmed by 5 bases and 7 bases, leaving 14 bases between them. The CDR1 and CDR2 encoded by the germline V gene are MDHEN and SYDVKM. About this clone: Its antigen remains undetermined. The input lacks base qualities; no much larger clone sits a single base away.

In the prospective study, participants were about 18 to 100 years old, resided in about two dozen geographic areas of the United States, and were enrolled through a virtual design. In the prospective study, cohorts were assigned on the basis of participant-reported clinical history obtained from a screening survey and a study questionnaire. Recovered participants in ImmuneRACE Cohort 3 were defined as having two consecutive negative NP/OP PCR tests, clearance from a healthcare professional, or resolution of symptoms. In the prospective study, whole blood, serum and a nasopharyngeal or oropharyngeal swab were collected from each participant by mobile phlebotomists. Participants in the prospective study had the option to provide additional blood draws and questionnaires over an approximately 2-month period. Before DNA extraction, prospective study blood samples were shipped either frozen or at room temperature.

This receptor chain uses TRBV28 and TRBJ1-2; the D gene cannot be resolved reliably. The sequence was obtained from a woman aged 25-40 years who had recovered from COVID-19. The sample comprised PBMCs or T cells enriched from blood (not recorded which). The CDR3 region: CASSGGWGGGYTF. The DNA sequence is TGTGCCAGCAGTGGTGGTTGGGGAGGTGGCTACACCTTC.